The present entry profiles one TCR beta chain with its context. The data were taken from a study of blood T cell repertoires in COVID-19. Germline CDR1 reads SGHRS; CDR2 reads YFSETQ. V lost 4 bases, J lost 5 bases, and 8 bases stayed unmatched. This CDR3 spans 14 amino acids. The repertoire was sequenced with immunoSEQ multiplex PCR; TCRdb's copy has only in-frame clones and lacks some. The sample has hundreds of thousands of clones, around 84% seen once. This clonotype originated in a man aged 25-40 years with acute COVID-19. The gene calls are TRBV5-1 and TRBJ1-1, with 7 nucleotides matching TRBD1. The material sequenced was PBMCs or T cells enriched from blood (not recorded which). This chain's CDR3 is CASSPGTEQTEAFF. CDR3 DNA sequence: TGCGCCAGCAGCCCCGGGACAGAACAAACTGAAGCTTTCTTT.